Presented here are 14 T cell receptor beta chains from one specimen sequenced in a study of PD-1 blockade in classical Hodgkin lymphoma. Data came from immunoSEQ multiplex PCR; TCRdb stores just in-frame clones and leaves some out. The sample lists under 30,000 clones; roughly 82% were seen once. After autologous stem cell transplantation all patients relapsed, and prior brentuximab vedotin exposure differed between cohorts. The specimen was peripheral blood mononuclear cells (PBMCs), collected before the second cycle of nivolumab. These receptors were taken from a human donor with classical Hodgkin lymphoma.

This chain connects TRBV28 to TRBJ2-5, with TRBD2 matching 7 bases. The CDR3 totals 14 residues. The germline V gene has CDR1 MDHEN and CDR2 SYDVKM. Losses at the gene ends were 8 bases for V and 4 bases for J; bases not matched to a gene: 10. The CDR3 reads CASQGGVWSETQYF. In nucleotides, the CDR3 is TGTGCCAGCCAGGGAGGGGTTTGGTCAGAGACCCAGTACTTC.

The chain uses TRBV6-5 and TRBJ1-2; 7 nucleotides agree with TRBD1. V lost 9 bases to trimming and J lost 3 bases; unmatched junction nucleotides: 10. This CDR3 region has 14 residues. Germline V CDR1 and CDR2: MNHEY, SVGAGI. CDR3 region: CARTGVFRDYGYTF. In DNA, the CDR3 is TGTGCCAGAACAGGGGTCTTTAGGGACTATGGCTACACCTTC.

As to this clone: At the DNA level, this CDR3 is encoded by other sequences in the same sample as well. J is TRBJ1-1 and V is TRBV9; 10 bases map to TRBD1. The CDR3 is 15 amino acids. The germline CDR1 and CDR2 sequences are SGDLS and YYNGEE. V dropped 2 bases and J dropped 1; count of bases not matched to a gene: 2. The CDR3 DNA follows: TGTGCCAGCAGCGTGGGGACAGGGGCGAACACTGAAGCTTTCTTT. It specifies CASSVGTGANTEAFF.

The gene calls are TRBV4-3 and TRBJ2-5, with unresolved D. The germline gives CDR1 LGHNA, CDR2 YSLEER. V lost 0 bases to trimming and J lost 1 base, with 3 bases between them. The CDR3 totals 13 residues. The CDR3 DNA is TGCGCCAGCAGCCAAGATCGCCAAGAGACCCAGTACTTC. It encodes CASSQDRQETQYF.

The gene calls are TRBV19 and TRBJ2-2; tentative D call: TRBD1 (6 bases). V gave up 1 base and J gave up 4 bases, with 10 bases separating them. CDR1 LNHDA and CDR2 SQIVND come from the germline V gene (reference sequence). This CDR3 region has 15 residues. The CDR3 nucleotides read TGTGCCAGTAGTATAGCCCAGGGGCCCACCGGGGAGCTGTTTTTT. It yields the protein CASSIAQGPTGELFF.

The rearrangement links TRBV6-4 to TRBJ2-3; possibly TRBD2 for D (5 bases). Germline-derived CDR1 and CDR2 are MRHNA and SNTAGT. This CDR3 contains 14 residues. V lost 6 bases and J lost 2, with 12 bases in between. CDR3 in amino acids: CASSPNGNTDTQYF. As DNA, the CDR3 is TGTGCCAGCAGCCCCAACGGGAACACAGATACGCAGTATTTT.

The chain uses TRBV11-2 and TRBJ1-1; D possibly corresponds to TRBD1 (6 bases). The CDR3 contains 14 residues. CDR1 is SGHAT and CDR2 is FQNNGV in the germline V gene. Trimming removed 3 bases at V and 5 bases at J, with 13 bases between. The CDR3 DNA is TGTGCCAGCAGCTTGGGCAGGGGACGGACTGAAGCTTTCTTT. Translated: CASSLGRGRTEAFF.

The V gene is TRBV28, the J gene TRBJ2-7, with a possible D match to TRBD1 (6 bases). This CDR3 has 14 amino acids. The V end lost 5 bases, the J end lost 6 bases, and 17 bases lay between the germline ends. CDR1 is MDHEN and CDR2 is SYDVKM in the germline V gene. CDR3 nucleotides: TGTGCCAGCAGTGGGGGCGTAAGGTTTGGCGAGCAGTACTTC. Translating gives CASSGGVRFGEQYF.

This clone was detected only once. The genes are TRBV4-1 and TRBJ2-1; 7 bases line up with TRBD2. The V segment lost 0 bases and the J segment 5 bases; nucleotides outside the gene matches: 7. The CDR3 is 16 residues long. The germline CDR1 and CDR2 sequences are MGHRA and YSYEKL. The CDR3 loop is CASSQEIAGYNNEQFF. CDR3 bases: TGCGCCAGCAGCCAAGAGATAGCGGGTTATAACAATGAGCAGTTCTTC.

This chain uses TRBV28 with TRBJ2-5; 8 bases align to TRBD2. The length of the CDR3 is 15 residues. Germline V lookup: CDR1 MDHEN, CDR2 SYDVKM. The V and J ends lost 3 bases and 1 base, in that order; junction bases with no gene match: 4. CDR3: CASSFGGAIQETQYF. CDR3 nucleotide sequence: TGTGCCAGCAGTTTCGGGGGGGCTATCCAAGAGACCCAGTACTTC.

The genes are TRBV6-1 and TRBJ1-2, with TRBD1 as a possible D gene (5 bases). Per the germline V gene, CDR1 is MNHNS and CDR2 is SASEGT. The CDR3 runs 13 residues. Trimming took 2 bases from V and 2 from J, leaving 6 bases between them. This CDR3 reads CASSERGNYGYTF. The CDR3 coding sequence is TGTGCCAGCAGTGAACGGGGGAACTATGGCTACACCTTC.

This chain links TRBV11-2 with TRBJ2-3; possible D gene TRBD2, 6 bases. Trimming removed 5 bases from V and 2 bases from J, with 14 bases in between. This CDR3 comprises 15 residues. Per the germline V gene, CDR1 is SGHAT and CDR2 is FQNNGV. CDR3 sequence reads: CASSLVGGFTDTQYF. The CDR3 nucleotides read TGTGCCAGCAGCCTCGTTGGGGGGTTCACAGATACGCAGTATTTT.

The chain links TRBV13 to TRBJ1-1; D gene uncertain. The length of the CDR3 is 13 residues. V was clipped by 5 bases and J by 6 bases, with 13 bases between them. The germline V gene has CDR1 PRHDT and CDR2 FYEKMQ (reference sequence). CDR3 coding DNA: TGTGCCAGCAGCCGACGGACGGCCGCTGAAGCTTTCTTT. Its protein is CASSRRTAAEAFF.

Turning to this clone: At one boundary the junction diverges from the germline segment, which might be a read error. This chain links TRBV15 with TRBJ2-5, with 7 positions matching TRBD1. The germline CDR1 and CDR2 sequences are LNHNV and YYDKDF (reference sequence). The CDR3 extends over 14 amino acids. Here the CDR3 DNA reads TGTGCCACCAGCAGAGGTACTCCCGGGGACAGCCAGCACTTC. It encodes CATSRGTPGDSQHF.